The 30 T cell receptor beta chains below were found in one sample sequenced in a study of early T cells in non-severe SARS-CoV-2 infection. Each CDR3 protein is one row after TCRdb ran MiXCR on the 5' RACE reads. The sample includes roughly 25,000 distinct CDR3 sequences, roughly 4.6% of them seen just once. The sample consisted of whole blood. These receptors were obtained from an adult who was a healthcare worker with PCR-confirmed SARS-CoV-2 infection or an uninfected control (not recorded which).

This clonotype was detected only a few times. The V and J genes are TRBV27 and TRBJ1-2; no reliable D call. CDR3 size: 14 residues. V was trimmed by 5 bases and J by 5 bases, leaving 15 bases between them. Germline V gives CDR1 MNHEY, CDR2 SMNVEV (reference sequence). In DNA form, the CDR3 reads TGTGCCAGCAGTACGAAGGTCAAACAGTATGGCTACACCTTC. Its protein is CASSTKVKQYGYTF.

This clonotype occurred many times. The chain is built from TRBV19 and TRBJ2-2; D ambiguous. V was cut by 5 bases and J by 6 bases, with 16 bases left in between. In germline, CDR1 is LNHDA, CDR2 SQIVND (reference sequence). The CDR3 contains 15 residues. Written as DNA, the CDR3 is TGTGCCAGTAGTGGTCTCGGGTCTTTATCCGGGGAGCTGTTTTTT. Translation: CASSGLGSLSGELFF. The full variable domain, with the rest looked up from reference TRBV19 and TRBJ2-2, is DGGITQSPKYLFRKEGQNVTLSCEQNLNHDAMYWYRQDPGQGLRLIYYSQIVNDFQKGDIAEGYSVSREKKESFPLTVTSAQKNPTAFYLCASSGLGSLSGELFFGEGSRLTVL.

Notes on this clonotype: Without the conserved terminal phenylalanine or tryptophan, this CDR3 likely stems from a read error. The V call is TRBV10-3, the J call TRBJ2-1; 7 bases match TRBD1. Germline V CDR1 and CDR2: ENHRY, SYGVKD. The junction had 9 bases not matched to a gene; V was cut back by 7 bases and J by 6 bases. The CDR3 contains 14 residues. The CDR3 DNA reads as TGTGCCATCACCCCGGGACAGTGGGGCAATGAGCAGTTCTCC. Translated: CAITPGQWGNEQFS.

This clonotype was counted at least ten times. The rearrangement uses TRBV9 and TRBJ2-7; the D gene could be TRBD1 or TRBD2 (5 bases each). Trimming cost V 4 bases and J 5 bases, with 10 bases left between them. The CDR3 contains 12 residues. CDR1 and CDR2 from the germline V gene are SGDLS and YYNGEE. CDR3 sequence reads: CASSKVGDEQYF. The CDR3 coding sequence is TGTGCCAGCAGCAAAGTGGGGGACGAGCAGTACTTC.

This clonotype was seen ten or more times. The chain carries TRBV6-5 and TRBJ1-1; the D gene is possibly TRBD1 (6 bases). V lost 1 base, J lost 5 bases, and 8 bases lay in between. The germline gives CDR1 MNHEY, CDR2 SVGAGI. The CDR3 extends over 13 amino acids. The CDR3 DNA reads as TGTGCCAGCAGTTACTACGGACAGACTGAAGCTTTCTTT. Translating gives CASSYYGQTEAFF.

This clonotype was seen ten or more times. The chain uses TRBV9 and TRBJ2-6; no firm D call. The CDR3 has 16 amino acids. The V end lost 3 bases, the J end lost 0 bases, and 10 bases lay between the germline ends. CDR1 is SGDLS and CDR2 is YYNGEE in the germline V gene. The DNA for the CDR3 is TGTGCCAGCAGCGCCCGACTGTCCTCTGGGGCCAACGTCCTGACTTTC. The encoded protein is CASSARLSSGANVLTF.

This clonotype came up many times. J is TRBJ2-7 and V is TRBV6-5, with 10 bases aligning to TRBD1. CDR3 length: 15 residues. Germline V CDR1 and CDR2: MNHEY, SVGAGI. With V trimmed by 5 bases and J by 1 base, 5 bases remained unmatched. The CDR3 is CASSTGTGESYEQYF. For the CDR3, the DNA is TGTGCCAGCAGTACCGGGACAGGGGAATCCTACGAGCAGTACTTC.

This chain uses TRBV4-1 with TRBJ2-7; D remains ambiguous. Trimming left V 1 base short and J 6 bases short, with 13 bases between. CDR3 length equals 14 residues. The germline CDR1 and CDR2 sequences are MGHRA and YSYEKL. The CDR3, as DNA: TGCGCCAGCAGCCAAGCTAGGGTAAATGGCGAGCAGTACTTC. It specifies CASSQARVNGEQYF.

This clonotype was recorded many times. The chain links TRBV20-1 to TRBJ2-4; 11 positions agree with TRBD1. Trimming at V came to 1 base and at J to 6 bases, leaving 11 bases not matched to a gene. Germline V gene sequence: CDR1 DFQATT, CDR2 SNEGSKA (reference sequence). The CDR3 runs 17 residues. The CDR3 protein is CSARGTGGPRGGNIQYF. CDR3 bases: TGCAGTGCTAGAGGGACAGGGGGCCCGAGGGGAGGAAACATTCAGTACTTC.

V and J are TRBV9 and TRBJ2-5; 10 bases map to TRBD1. V gave up 3 bases and J gave up 5 bases; unmatched junction bases: 7. The CDR3 has 15 residues. Germline V gives CDR1 SGDLS, CDR2 YYNGEE. The CDR3 sequence is CASSADRGRVETQYF. The DNA for the CDR3 is TGTGCCAGCAGCGCCGACAGGGGGCGCGTGGAGACCCAGTACTTC.

This clonotype appeared many times. The chain employs TRBV7-9 and TRBJ1-2, with D unclear. The germline V gene encodes CDR1 SEHNR and CDR2 FQNEAQ (reference sequence). Trimming removed 5 bases at V and 9 bases at J, with 13 bases between. This CDR3 has 12 amino acids. The CDR3 sequence: CASSPQDIRYTF. The CDR3 region has the DNA TGTGCCAGCAGCCCCCAAGACATTCGCTACACCTTC.

This clonotype was picked up many times. The chain carries TRBV7-2 and TRBJ2-2, with 11 positions matching TRBD2. V was clipped by 7 bases and J by 6 bases; unmatched bases: 4. The CDR3 sequence is 14 residues long. Germline V gene sequence: CDR1 SGHTA, CDR2 FQGNSA. Here the CDR3 DNA reads TGTGCCAGCATCTTGGGACTAGCGGCCGGGGAGCTGTTTTTT. Translation: CASILGLAAGELFF.

At least ten counts were recorded for this clonotype. This rearrangement joins TRBV28 to TRBJ2-7; D unresolved. Germline values: CDR1 MDHEN, CDR2 SYDVKM. This CDR3 is built from 12 residues. The germline V and J ends were trimmed by 6 bases and 1 base, with 7 bases remaining between them. This CDR3 reads CASSTGSYEQYF. The CDR3 region has the DNA TGTGCCAGCAGCACCGGATCCTACGAGCAGTACTTC.

This clonotype was recorded many times. The rearrangement uses TRBV7-6 and TRBJ2-3, with 8 positions matching TRBD1. Germline V gene lookup returns CDR1 SGHVS and CDR2 FNYEAQ. CDR3 size: 16 residues. V lost 1 base, J lost 7 bases, and 10 bases stayed unmatched. The CDR3 is CASSLEVTGGRHTQYF. The CDR3 bases are TGTGCCAGCAGCTTAGAAGTCACAGGGGGTAGGCATACGCAGTATTTT. The entire variable domain, with the rest obtained from reference TRBV7-6 and TRBJ2-3, is as follows: GAGVSQSPRYKVTKRGQDVALRCDPISGHVSLYWYRQALGQGPEFLTYFNYEAQQDKSGLPNDRFSAERPEGSISTLTIQRTEQRDSAMYRCASSLEVTGGRHTQYFGPGTRLTVL.

This clonotype was seen ten or more times. The chain uses TRBV7-6 and TRBJ1-3, with no clear D. CDR1 and CDR2 from the germline V gene are SGHVS and FNYEAQ. V was trimmed by 5 bases and J by 4 bases, leaving 9 bases between them. This CDR3 spans 13 amino acids. The chain's CDR3 is CASSALQGNTIYF. In DNA form, the CDR3 reads TGTGCCAGCAGCGCCTTACAGGGAAACACCATATATTTT. Full variable domain (remainder filled in from reference TRBV7-6 and TRBJ1-3): GAGVSQSPRYKVTKRGQDVALRCDPISGHVSLYWYRQALGQGPEFLTYFNYEAQQDKSGLPNDRFSAERPEGSISTLTIQRTEQRDSAMYRCASSALQGNTIYFGEGSWLTVV.

This clonotype was recorded at least ten times. V usage is TRBV4-1 and J usage is TRBJ1-1; the D gene is possibly TRBD1 (6 bases). V was cut by 0 bases and J by 5 bases, with 16 bases left in between. The CDR3 covers 16 residues. Germline values: CDR1 MGHRA, CDR2 YSYEKL. In nucleotides, the CDR3 is TGCGCCAGCAGCCAAGAGAGGGGGGGAGATGGGACTGAAGCTTTCTTT. It specifies CASSQERGGDGTEAFF.

This clonotype was counted many times. The CDR3 nucleotides are TGTGCCAGCAGCCCGATTTCCCGCCGTCGTGGACAGGACTACGAGCAGTACTTC. Translated, it gives CASSPISRRRGQDYEQYF. This sequence joins TRBV11-2 and TRBJ2-7; 7 positions match TRBD1. Germline V gene sequence: CDR1 SGHAT, CDR2 FQNNGV. With 5 bases clipped from V and 3 bases from J, the junction kept 19 bases outside the gene matches. This CDR3 has 18 residues.

This clonotype was seen a handful of times. This sequence joins TRBV25-1 and TRBJ2-6; D not resolved. Germline lookup yields CDR1 MGHDK and CDR2 SYGVNS. V was trimmed by 0 bases and J by 2 bases, leaving 8 bases between them. This CDR3 spans 16 amino acids. CDR3 DNA sequence: TGTGCCAGCAGTGAATATGGCACAGCTGGGGCCAACGTCCTGACTTTC. This encodes CASSEYGTAGANVLTF.

The rearrangement joins TRBV7-6 to TRBJ2-7; a possible D gene is TRBD2 (7 bases). V was pared by 4 bases and J by 4 bases, with 20 bases between. CDR3 length: 16 amino acids. Germline assignment: CDR1 SGHVS and CDR2 FNYEAQ. The CDR3 DNA follows: TGTGCCAGCAGCTCCAACATCGGACAGCGGGGATACGAGCAGTACTTC. This codes for CASSSNIGQRGYEQYF. Variable domain in full (rest from reference TRBV7-6 and TRBJ2-7): GAGVSQSPRYKVTKRGQDVALRCDPISGHVSLYWYRQALGQGPEFLTYFNYEAQQDKSGLPNDRFSAERPEGSISTLTIQRTEQRDSAMYRCASSSNIGQRGYEQYFGPGTRLTVT.

The chain combines TRBV6-5 with TRBJ2-5; maybe TRBD2 (6 bases). This CDR3 has 13 residues. In germline, CDR1 is MNHEY, CDR2 SVGAGI. Trimming cost V 6 bases and J 5 bases, with 13 bases left between them. The CDR3 here is CASRSTSHETQYF. Here the CDR3 DNA reads TGTGCCAGCAGGTCGACTAGTCACGAGACCCAGTACTTC.

This clonotype was seen at least ten times. The chain links TRBV5-4 to TRBJ1-1; no definite D call. The V end was cut by 2 bases, the J end by 4 bases, with 15 bases between. This CDR3 is built from 15 residues. Germline CDR1 and CDR2: SGHNT and YYREEE (reference sequence). The DNA of the CDR3 is TGTGCCAGCAGCTTTTCGGGTTCCCTGACCACTGAAGCTTTCTTT. Protein product: CASSFSGSLTTEAFF. Drawing the rest from reference TRBV5-4 and TRBJ1-1, the complete variable domain is ETGVTQSPTHLIKTRGQQVTLRCSSQSGHNTVSWYQQALGQGPQFIFQYYREEENGRGNFPPRFSGLQFPNYSSELNVNALELDDSALYLCASSFSGSLTTEAFFGQGTRLTVV.

The chain employs TRBV27 and TRBJ2-7; D remains ambiguous. The germline V gene has CDR1 MNHEY and CDR2 SMNVEV (reference sequence). V was pared by 1 base and J by 3 bases, with 4 bases between. The CDR3 consists of 12 residues. The CDR3, as DNA: TGTGCCAGCAGTTTATTTTACTACGAGCAGTACTTC. As protein: CASSLFYYEQYF.

This clonotype was recorded at least ten times. In nucleotides, the CDR3 is TGTGCCAGCAGTTTATCGATAGCAAAAGGAACAGATACGCAGTATTTT. It yields the protein CASSLSIAKGTDTQYF. This chain joins TRBV27 and TRBJ2-3; D gene ambiguous. CDR1 and CDR2 from the germline V gene are MNHEY and SMNVEV (reference sequence). This CDR3 has 16 amino acids. The V gene lost 0 bases and the J gene lost 3 bases, with 13 bases spanning the gap.

The chain is built from TRBV7-2 and TRBJ2-7; the D is unclear. Germline V gene sequence: CDR1 SGHTA, CDR2 FQGNSA. The V end was cut by 2 bases, the J end by 0 bases, with 11 bases between. This CDR3 contains 15 residues. The CDR3 sequence is CASSLSPGNSYEQYF. As DNA, the CDR3 is TGTGCCAGCAGCTTATCTCCAGGCAACTCCTACGAGCAGTACTTC.

This clonotype was recorded many times. V gene TRBV6-2 or TRBV6-3 combines with J gene TRBJ1-1; D ambiguous. There are 11 residues in the CDR3. V was trimmed by 6 bases and J by 6 bases, leaving 8 bases between them. Germline V gene data show CDR1 as MNHEY and CDR2 as SVGEGT. In DNA form, the CDR3 reads TGTGCCAGCAGCAACTGGCCTGAAGCTTTCTTT. This codes for CASSNWPEAFF.

This clonotype is termed medium-sized. The chain uses TRBV4-1 and TRBJ2-1; TRBD1 might be the D (6 bases). The germline V gene encodes CDR1 MGHRA and CDR2 YSYEKL. The CDR3 runs 16 residues. Trimming took off 5 bases at V and 0 bases at J, with 14 bases between the two ends. As DNA, the CDR3 is TGCGCCAGCAGCAAACCGGGACACAGCTCCTACAATGAGCAGTTCTTC. Protein: CASSKPGHSSYNEQFF.

This clonotype was counted at least ten times. This rearrangement joins TRBV20-1 to TRBJ2-1, with 12 positions matching TRBD2. CDR3 size: 17 residues. Germline values: CDR1 DFQATT, CDR2 SNEGSKA (reference sequence). The J segment lost 4 bases and the V segment lost 6 bases, leaving 13 bases of the junction unmatched. The CDR3 sequence is CSAELAGGVLDYNEQFF. The CDR3 bases are TGCAGTGCAGAACTAGCGGGGGGAGTACTTGATTACAATGAGCAGTTCTTC.

This clonotype was recorded at least ten times. This chain uses TRBV19 with TRBJ2-3; the D is unclear. Germline assignment: CDR1 LNHDA and CDR2 SQIVND (reference sequence). This CDR3 spans 11 amino acids. V lost 8 bases, J lost 6 bases, and 9 bases lay in between. Here the CDR3 DNA reads TGTGCCAGTGAAGAGATGGATACGCAGTATTTT. Its protein is CASEEMDTQYF. The full variable domain, its missing parts supplied by reference TRBV19 and TRBJ2-3, is DGGITQSPKYLFRKEGQNVTLSCEQNLNHDAMYWYRQDPGQGLRLIYYSQIVNDFQKGDIAEGYSVSREKKESFPLTVTSAQKNPTAFYLCASEEMDTQYFGPGTRLTVL.

The chain employs TRBV6-5 and TRBJ2-3, with 8 positions matching TRBD1. The CDR3 runs 13 residues. Germline-derived CDR1 and CDR2 are MNHEY and SVGAGI. V trimming: 7 bases; J trimming: 4 bases; junction bases outside the gene matches: 4. DNA of the CDR3: TGTGCCAGCAAAGGACAGGGCTCAGATACGCAGTATTTT. The encoded protein is CASKGQGSDTQYF.

This clonotype was seen many times. This chain uses TRBV5-4 with TRBJ1-6; a weak D match, TRBD1 (6 bases). Germline V CDR1 and CDR2: SGHNT, YYREEE (reference sequence). This CDR3 contains 14 residues. Trimming pared 0 bases from V and 7 bases from J, leaving 8 bases between. CDR3 sequence (DNA): TGTGCCAGCAGCTTGGAGCAGGGGAATTCACCCCTCCACTTT. Amino acid sequence: CASSLEQGNSPLHF. Filled out from reference TRBV5-4 and TRBJ1-6, the complete variable domain reads ETGVTQSPTHLIKTRGQQVTLRCSSQSGHNTVSWYQQALGQGPQFIFQYYREEENGRGNFPPRFSGLQFPNYSSELNVNALELDDSALYLCASSLEQGNSPLHFGNGTRLTVT.